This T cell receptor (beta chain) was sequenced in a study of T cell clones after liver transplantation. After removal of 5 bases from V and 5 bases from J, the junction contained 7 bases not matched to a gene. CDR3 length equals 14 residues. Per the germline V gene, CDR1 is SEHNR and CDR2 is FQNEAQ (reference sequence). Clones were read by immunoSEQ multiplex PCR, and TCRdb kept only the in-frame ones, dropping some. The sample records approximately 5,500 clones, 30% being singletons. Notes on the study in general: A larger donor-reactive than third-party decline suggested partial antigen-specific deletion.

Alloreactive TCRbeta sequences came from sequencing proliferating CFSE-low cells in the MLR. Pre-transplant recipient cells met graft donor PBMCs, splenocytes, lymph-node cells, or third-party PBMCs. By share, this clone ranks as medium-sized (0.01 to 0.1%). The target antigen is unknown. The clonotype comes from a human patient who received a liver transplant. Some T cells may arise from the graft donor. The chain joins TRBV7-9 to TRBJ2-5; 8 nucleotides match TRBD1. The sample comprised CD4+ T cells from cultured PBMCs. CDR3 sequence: CASSPGGAGETQYF. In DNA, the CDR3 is TGTGCCAGCAGCCCAGGGGGCGCGGGGGAGACCCAGTACTTC.